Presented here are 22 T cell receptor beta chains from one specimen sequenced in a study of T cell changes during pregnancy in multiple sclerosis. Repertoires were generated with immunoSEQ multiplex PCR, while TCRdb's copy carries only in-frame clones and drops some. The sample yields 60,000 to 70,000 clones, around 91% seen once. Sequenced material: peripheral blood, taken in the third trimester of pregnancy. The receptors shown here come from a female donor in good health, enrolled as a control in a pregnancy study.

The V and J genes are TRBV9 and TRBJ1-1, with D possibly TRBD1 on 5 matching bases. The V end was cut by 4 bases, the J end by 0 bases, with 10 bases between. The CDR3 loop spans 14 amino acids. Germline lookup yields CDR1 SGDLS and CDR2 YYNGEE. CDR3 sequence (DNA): TGTGCCAGCAGCCCTAGGGGCATGAACACTGAAGCTTTCTTT. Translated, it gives CASSPRGMNTEAFF.

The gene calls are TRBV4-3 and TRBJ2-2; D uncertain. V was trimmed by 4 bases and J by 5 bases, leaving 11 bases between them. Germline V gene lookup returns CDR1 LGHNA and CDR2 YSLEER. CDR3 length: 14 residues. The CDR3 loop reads CASSLGTWTGELFF. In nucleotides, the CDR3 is TGCGCCAGCAGCCTCGGTACGTGGACCGGGGAGCTGTTTTTT.

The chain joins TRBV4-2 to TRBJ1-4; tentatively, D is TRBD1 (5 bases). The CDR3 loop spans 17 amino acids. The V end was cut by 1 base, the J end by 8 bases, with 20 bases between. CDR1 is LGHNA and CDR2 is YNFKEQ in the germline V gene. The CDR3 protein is CASSQGQGGQGFEKLFF. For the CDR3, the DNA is TGTGCCAGCAGCCAAGGTCAGGGAGGTCAAGGGTTCGAAAAACTGTTTTTT.

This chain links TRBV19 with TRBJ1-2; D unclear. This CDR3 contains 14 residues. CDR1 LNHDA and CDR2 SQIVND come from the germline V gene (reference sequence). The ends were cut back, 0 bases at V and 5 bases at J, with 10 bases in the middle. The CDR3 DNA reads TGTGCCAGTAGTATAGATACACAGTTTTATGGCTACACCTTC. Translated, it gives CASSIDTQFYGYTF.

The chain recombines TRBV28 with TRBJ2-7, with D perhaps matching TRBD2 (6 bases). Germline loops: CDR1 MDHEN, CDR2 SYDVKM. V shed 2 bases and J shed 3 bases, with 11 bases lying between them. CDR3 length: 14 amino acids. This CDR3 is CASSLGLGGYEQYF. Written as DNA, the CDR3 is TGTGCCAGCAGTTTAGGGCTCGGGGGCTACGAGCAGTACTTC.

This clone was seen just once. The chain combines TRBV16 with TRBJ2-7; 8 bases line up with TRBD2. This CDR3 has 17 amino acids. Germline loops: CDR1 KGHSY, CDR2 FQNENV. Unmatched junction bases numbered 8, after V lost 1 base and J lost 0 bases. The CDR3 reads CASSQWPPGTSSYEQYF. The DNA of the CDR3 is TGTGCCAGCAGCCAATGGCCGCCAGGGACTAGCTCCTACGAGCAGTACTTC.

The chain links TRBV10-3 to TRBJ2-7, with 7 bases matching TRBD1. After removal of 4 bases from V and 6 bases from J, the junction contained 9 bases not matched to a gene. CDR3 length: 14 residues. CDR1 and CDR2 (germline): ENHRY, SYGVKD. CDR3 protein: CAISVTGSPTEQYF. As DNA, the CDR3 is TGTGCCATCAGTGTGACAGGGTCTCCCACCGAGCAGTACTTC.

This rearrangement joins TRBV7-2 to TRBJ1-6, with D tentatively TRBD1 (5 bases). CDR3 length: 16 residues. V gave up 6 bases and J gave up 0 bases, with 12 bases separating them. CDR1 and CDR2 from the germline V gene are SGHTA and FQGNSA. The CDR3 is CASSPEGFSYNSPLHF. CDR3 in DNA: TGTGCCAGCAGTCCGGAGGGGTTCTCCTATAATTCACCCCTCCACTTT.

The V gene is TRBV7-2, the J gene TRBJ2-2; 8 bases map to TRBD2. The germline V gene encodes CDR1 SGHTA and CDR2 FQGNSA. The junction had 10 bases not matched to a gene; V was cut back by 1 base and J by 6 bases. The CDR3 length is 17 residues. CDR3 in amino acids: CASSLGSGGGLAGELFF. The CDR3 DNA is TGTGCCAGCAGCTTAGGTTCCGGGGGGGGCCTGGCCGGGGAGCTGTTTTTT. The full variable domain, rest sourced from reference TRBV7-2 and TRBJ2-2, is GAGVSQSPSNKVTEKGKDVELRCDPISGHTALYWYRQSLGQGLEFLIYFQGNSAPDKSGLPSDRFSAERTGGSVSTLTIQRTQQEDSAVYLCASSLGSGGGLAGELFFGEGSRLTVL.

CDR3 bases: TGTGCCAGCAGCGTGGGGAGGGATTCACCCCTCCACTTT. This translates into CASSVGRDSPLHF. V usage is TRBV11-1 and J usage is TRBJ1-6; D is undetermined. The CDR3 sequence is 13 residues long. Trimming stripped 5 bases from V and 8 bases from J, with 10 bases between. Germline CDR1 and CDR2: SGHAT and FQDESV (reference sequence).

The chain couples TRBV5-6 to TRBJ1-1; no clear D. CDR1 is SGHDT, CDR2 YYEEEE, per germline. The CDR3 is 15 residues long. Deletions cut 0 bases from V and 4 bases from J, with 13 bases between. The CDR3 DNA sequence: TGTGCCAGCAGCTTGGGTCTCGGAGGGATCACTGAAGCTTTCTTT. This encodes CASSLGLGGITEAFF.

CDR3 residues: CASSPANVGGEQFF. CDR3 bases: TGTGCCAGCAGCCCAGCCAACGTAGGGGGTGAGCAGTTCTTC. V gene TRBV7-3 combines with J gene TRBJ2-1, with a tentative D call TRBD1 (6 bases). Germline V gives CDR1 SGHTA, CDR2 FQGTGA. V was trimmed by 5 bases and J by 9 bases, leaving 17 bases between them. CDR3 length equals 14 residues. The variable domain in full, completed from reference TRBV7-3 and TRBJ2-1, reads GAGVSQTPSNKVTEKGKYVELRCDPISGHTALYWYRQSLGQGPEFLIYFQGTGAADDSGLPNDRFFAVRPEGSVSTLKIQRTERGDSAVYLCASSPANVGGEQFFGPGTRLTVL.

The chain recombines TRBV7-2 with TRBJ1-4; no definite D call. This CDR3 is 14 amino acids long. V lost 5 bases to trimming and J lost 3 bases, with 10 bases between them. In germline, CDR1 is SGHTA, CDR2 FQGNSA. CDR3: CASSLSAANEKLFF. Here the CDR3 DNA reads TGTGCCAGCAGCCTCAGCGCTGCTAATGAAAAACTGTTTTTT.

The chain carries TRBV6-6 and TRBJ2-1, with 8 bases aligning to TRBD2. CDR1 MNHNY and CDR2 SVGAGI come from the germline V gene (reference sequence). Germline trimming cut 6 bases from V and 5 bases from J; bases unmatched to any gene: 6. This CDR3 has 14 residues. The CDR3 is CASSRGGLNNEQFF. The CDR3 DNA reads TGTGCCAGCAGCCGGGGGGGCCTAAACAATGAGCAGTTCTTC.

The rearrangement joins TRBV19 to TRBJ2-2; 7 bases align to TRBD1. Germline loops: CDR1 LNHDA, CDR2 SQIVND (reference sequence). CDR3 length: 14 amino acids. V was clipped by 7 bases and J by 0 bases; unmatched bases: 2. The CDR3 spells CASKTGPNTGELFF. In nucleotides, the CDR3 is TGTGCCAGTAAGACAGGGCCGAACACCGGGGAGCTGTTTTTT.

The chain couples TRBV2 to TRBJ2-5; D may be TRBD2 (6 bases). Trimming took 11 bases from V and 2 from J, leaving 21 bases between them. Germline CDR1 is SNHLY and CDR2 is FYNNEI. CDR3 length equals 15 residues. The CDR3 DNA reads TGTGCCGGCCGGGGGACCCTGAATGCTCAAGAGACCCAGTACTTC. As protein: CAGRGTLNAQETQYF. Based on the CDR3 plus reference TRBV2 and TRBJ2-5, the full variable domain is EPEVTQTPSHQVTQMGQEVILRCVPISNHLYFYWYRQILGQKVEFLVSFYNNEISEKSEIFDDQFSVERPDGSNFTLKIRSTKLEDSAMYFCAGRGTLNAQETQYFGPGTRLLVL.

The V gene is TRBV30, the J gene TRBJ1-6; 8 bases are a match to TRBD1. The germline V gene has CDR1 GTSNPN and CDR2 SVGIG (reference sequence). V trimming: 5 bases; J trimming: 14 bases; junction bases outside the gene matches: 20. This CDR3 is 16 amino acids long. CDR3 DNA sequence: TGTGCCTGGGAGCTGGGGACAGGCACTCCCGTTTCGGCCCTCCACTTT. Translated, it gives CAWELGTGTPVSALHF. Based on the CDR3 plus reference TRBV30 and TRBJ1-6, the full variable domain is SQTIHQWPATLVQPVGSPLSLECTVEGTSNPNLYWYRQAAGRGLQLLFYSVGIGQISSEVPQNLSASRPQDRQFILSSKKLLLSDSGFYLCAWELGTGTPVSALHFGNGTRLTVT.

The CDR3 region has the DNA TGTGCCAGCAGCTTACCATCCAATGAGCAGTTCTTC. This gives the protein CASSLPSNEQFF. The rearrangement joins TRBV7-2 to TRBJ2-1, with D hard to call. The CDR3 has 12 amino acids. Germline V lookup: CDR1 SGHTA, CDR2 FQGNSA. V was clipped by 2 bases and J by 6 bases, with 5 bases between them.

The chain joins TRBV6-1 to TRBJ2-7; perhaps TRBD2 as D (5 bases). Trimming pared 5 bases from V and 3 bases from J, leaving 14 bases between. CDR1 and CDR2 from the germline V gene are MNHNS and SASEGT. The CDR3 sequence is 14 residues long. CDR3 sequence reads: CASSREGSSYEQYF. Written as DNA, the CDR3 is TGTGCCAGCAGTCGTGAGGGTAGCAGCTACGAGCAGTACTTC.

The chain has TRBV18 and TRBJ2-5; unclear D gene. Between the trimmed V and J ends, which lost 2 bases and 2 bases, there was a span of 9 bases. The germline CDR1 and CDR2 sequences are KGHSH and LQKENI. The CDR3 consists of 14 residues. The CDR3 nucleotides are TGTGCCAGCTCACCAATTTTACAGCAAGAGACCCAGTACTTC. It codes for CASSPILQQETQYF.

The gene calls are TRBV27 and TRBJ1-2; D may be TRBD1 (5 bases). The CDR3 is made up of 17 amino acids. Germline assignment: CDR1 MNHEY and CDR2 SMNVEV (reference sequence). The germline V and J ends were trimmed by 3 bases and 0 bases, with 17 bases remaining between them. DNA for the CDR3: TGTGCCAGCAGTTTCACGACCCGGGGGGGAGCTAACTATGGCTACACCTTC. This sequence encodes CASSFTTRGGANYGYTF.

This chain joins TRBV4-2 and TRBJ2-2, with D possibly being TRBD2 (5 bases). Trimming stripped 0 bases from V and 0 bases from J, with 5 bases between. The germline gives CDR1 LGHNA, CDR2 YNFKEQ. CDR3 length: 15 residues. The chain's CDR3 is CASSQELANTGELFF. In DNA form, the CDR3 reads TGTGCCAGCAGCCAAGAACTAGCGAACACCGGGGAGCTGTTTTTT.